These 30 T cell receptor beta chains share one sample of origin, sequenced in a study of cytomegalovirus exposure and HLA in healthy donors. PCR employed 60 Vbeta and 13 Jbeta primers. The protocol was immunoSEQ multiplex PCR, while the TCRdb copy is restricted to in-frame clones and leaves out a portion. Here the sample spans under 200,000 clones, 81% being singletons. The sample taken for sequencing was PBMCs. The receptors were sampled from a man between 40 and 49 years old in good health and CMV-seropositive.

The chain couples TRBV7-2 to TRBJ2-3; TRBD1 matches at 7 bases. The CDR3 covers 14 residues. Germline values: CDR1 SGHTA, CDR2 FQGNSA. Trimming removed 4 bases from V and 1 base from J; junction bases left unmatched: 2. The CDR3: CASSSTGRTDTQYF. In nucleotides, the CDR3 is TGTGCCAGCAGCTCGACAGGGCGCACAGATACGCAGTATTTT.

The chain has TRBV11-2 and TRBJ2-1, with 7 bases lining up with TRBD1. This CDR3 has 17 amino acids. Germline CDR1 SGHAT, CDR2 FQNNGV. After removal of 5 bases from V and 0 bases from J, the junction contained 10 bases not matched to a gene. Here the CDR3 reads CASSTFGSGGSYNEQFF. The DNA of the CDR3 is TGTGCCAGCAGCACTTTCGGGTCAGGGGGCTCCTACAATGAGCAGTTCTTC.

The chain couples TRBV6-6 to TRBJ1-1; D possibly corresponds to TRBD1 (5 bases). V lost 6 bases and J lost 1, with 15 bases in between. This CDR3 region has 15 residues. The V gene's germline CDR1 is MNHNY and CDR2 SVGAGI (reference sequence). CDR3 residues: CASSNPLDRNTEAFF. DNA of the CDR3: TGTGCCAGCAGCAACCCTCTAGACAGGAACACTGAAGCTTTCTTT.

V gene TRBV1 combines with J gene TRBJ2-5; TRBD2 reflects the table's D call only, with no check against the DNA. TRBV1 is an annotated pseudogene. The CDR3 is 15 residues long. CDR3 sequence: CTSSQEGLAGETQYF. The CDR3 nucleotides are TGCACCAGCAGCCAAGAAGGTCTAGCGGGGGAGACCCAGTACTTC.

This chain uses TRBV9 with TRBJ2-2; D remains unclear. This CDR3 is 15 amino acids long. Trimming took 0 bases from V and 4 from J, leaving 10 bases between them. Germline CDR1 and CDR2: SGDLS and YYNGEE. CDR3 bases: TGTGCCAGCAGCGTAGGAACAAGTGGCACCGGGGAGCTGTTTTTT. Amino acids: CASSVGTSGTGELFF.

This chain connects TRBV5-4 to TRBJ1-2, with 8 bases aligning to TRBD1. Germline V gene data show CDR1 as SGHNT and CDR2 as YYREEE (reference sequence). The CDR3 extends over 14 amino acids. V lost 0 bases to trimming and J lost 8 bases; unmatched junction nucleotides: 6. The DNA for the CDR3 is TGTGCCAGCAGCTTGGGGGACAGGCGTGAGGGCTACACCTTC. Translated, it gives CASSLGDRREGYTF.

The V call is TRBV2, the J call TRBJ1-5; weak D call: TRBD1 (6 bases). V was pared by 11 bases and J by 5 bases, with 16 bases between. In germline, CDR1 is SNHLY, CDR2 FYNNEI. The CDR3 is 13 residues long. The CDR3 DNA reads as TGTGCCGGAGGACAGAGCCGCGATCAGCCCCAGCATTTT. This encodes CAGGQSRDQPQHF.

This clone was seen only once. The chain combines TRBV29-1 with TRBJ2-1; 9 bases align to TRBD1. Trimming at V came to 7 bases and at J to 3 bases, leaving 13 bases not matched to a gene. This CDR3 is 16 amino acids long. Germline loops: CDR1 SQVTM, CDR2 ANQGSEA. DNA of the CDR3: TGCAGCGCTGTAATTTTCGACAGGGGGTACTACAATGAGCAGTTCTTC. Translated, it gives CSAVIFDRGYYNEQFF.

This chain links TRBV30 with TRBJ2-7; 9 nucleotides match TRBD2. There are 14 residues in the CDR3. V was clipped by 0 bases and J by 7 bases; unmatched bases: 7. Germline lookup yields CDR1 GTSNPN and CDR2 SVGIG (reference sequence). CDR3 loop: CAWSVKTSGLEQYF. Here the CDR3 DNA reads TGTGCCTGGAGTGTAAAGACTAGCGGTCTGGAGCAGTACTTC.

This clone was picked up a small number of times. This chain connects TRBV5-1 to TRBJ2-6; maybe TRBD1 (5 bases). Trimming took 3 bases from V and 3 from J, leaving 10 bases between them. The CDR3 runs to 15 residues. In germline, CDR1 is SGHRS, CDR2 YFSETQ. This CDR3 reads CASSSGQGGANVLTF. In nucleotides, the CDR3 is TGCGCCAGCAGCTCAGGACAAGGTGGGGCCAACGTCCTGACTTTC. The full variable domain, with the rest looked up from reference TRBV5-1 and TRBJ2-6, is KAGVTQTPRYLIKTRGQQVTLSCSPISGHRSVSWYQQTPGQGLQFLFEYFSETQRNKGNFPGRFSGRQFSNSRSEMNVSTLELGDSALYLCASSSGQGGANVLTFGAGSRLTVL.

The chain is built from TRBV18 and TRBJ2-2; 15 nucleotides line up with TRBD2. Per germline, CDR1 KGHSH and CDR2 LQKENI. J gave up 4 bases and V 2 bases, and 2 bases lay outside the gene matches. CDR3 length: 17 residues. The CDR3 DNA reads TGTGCCAGCTCACCAGGGACTAGCGGGAGGCTCACCGGGGAGCTGTTTTTT. This codes for CASSPGTSGRLTGELFF.

This chain links TRBV9 with TRBJ2-3; 9 bases agree with TRBD2. V lost 4 bases and J lost 4; bases outside the gene matches: 10. Germline loops: CDR1 SGDLS, CDR2 YYNGEE. CDR3 length: 16 amino acids. CDR3 in amino acids: CASSPGTSLTADTQYF. In nucleotides, the CDR3 is TGTGCCAGCAGCCCAGGGACTAGCTTGACGGCAGATACGCAGTATTTT.

This clone came up once. The chain links TRBV7-2 to TRBJ2-7, with unresolved D. Trimming shortened V by 5 bases and J by 3 bases, and 14 bases separated the two germline ends. Germline assignment: CDR1 SGHTA and CDR2 FQGNSA. There are 14 residues in the CDR3. CDR3 residues: CASSLTNVVYEQYF. CDR3 sequence (DNA): TGTGCCAGCAGCCTAACTAACGTTGTCTACGAGCAGTACTTC.

V is TRBV5-1 and J is TRBJ1-6; D is perhaps TRBD1 (5 bases). The V end was cut by 4 bases, the J end by 1 base, with 12 bases between. The CDR3 is made up of 16 amino acids. Germline-derived CDR1 and CDR2 are SGHRS and YFSETQ. The CDR3: CASSAGLGSYNSPLHF. The CDR3 bases are TGCGCCAGCAGCGCAGGGCTGGGGTCCTATAATTCACCCCTCCACTTT.

J is TRBJ2-5 and V is TRBV28; the D gene is possibly TRBD1 (7 bases). The J call may be in error: the DNA end matches TRBJ2-7 better. The CDR3 consists of 14 residues. The germline V gene encodes CDR1 MDHEN and CDR2 SYDVKM. CDR3 in DNA: TGTGCCAGCAGTTTCCCAGGGGGGTCCTACGAGCAGTACTTC. As protein: CASSFPGGSYEQYF.

This clone has a single count. The chain couples TRBV7-2 to TRBJ1-2; 7 bases fit TRBD1. Unmatched junction bases numbered 9, after V lost 5 bases and J lost 3 bases. This CDR3 comprises 15 residues. Germline V gene lookup returns CDR1 SGHTA and CDR2 FQGNSA. Written as DNA, the CDR3 is TGTGCCAGCAGCAGAGGAGGGGGCGCGGACTATGGCTACACCTTC. Translating gives CASSRGGGADYGYTF.

This sequence joins TRBV6-6 and TRBJ2-4, with 8 bases that match TRBD1. The germline V gene encodes CDR1 MNHNY and CDR2 SVGAGI (reference sequence). This CDR3 comprises 16 residues. V dropped 5 bases and J dropped 2; count of bases not matched to a gene: 8. This CDR3 is CASSPPQGASKNIQYF. As DNA, the CDR3 is TGTGCCAGCAGTCCCCCCCAGGGGGCCTCCAAAAACATTCAGTACTTC.

The chain is built from TRBV5-3 and TRBJ2-1; TRBD2 aligns across 14 bases. TRBV5-3 is an open reading frame whose function is uncertain. J gave up 12 bases and V 9 bases, and 8 bases lay outside the gene matches. The CDR3 covers 13 residues. CDR3 nucleotide sequence: TGTGCCAAAAACGGACTAGCGGGGGGTGTGCAGTTCTTC. Its protein is CAKNGLAGGVQFF.

The CDR3 DNA is TGTGCCAGCAGCCAAGAGATTTCAGGGTGGAACACTGAAGCTTTCTTT. This codes for CASSQEISGWNTEAFF. The chain is built from TRBV4-2 and TRBJ1-1; possibly TRBD1 for D (5 bases). CDR1 and CDR2 (germline): LGHNA, YNFKEQ. The CDR3 sequence is 16 residues long. V was shortened by 0 bases and J by 1 base, with 12 bases between the two germline ends.

This chain connects TRBV19 to TRBJ2-7; 8 nucleotides match TRBD2. V was clipped by 6 bases and J by 3 bases; unmatched bases: 4. The germline V gene has CDR1 LNHDA and CDR2 SQIVND (reference sequence). The CDR3 loop spans 13 amino acids. The CDR3 loop reads CASSPTSGYEQYF. DNA for the CDR3: TGTGCCAGTAGCCCTACTAGCGGCTACGAGCAGTACTTC.

CDR3 in amino acids: CASSAGLAGGYYEQYF. The CDR3 coding sequence is TGTGCCAGCAGTGCGGGACTAGCGGGGGGATACTACGAGCAGTACTTC. The chain joins TRBV2 to TRBJ2-7, with TRBD2 matching 15 bases. The ends lost 4 bases at V and 3 bases at J; junction bases unmatched: 4. The CDR3 covers 16 residues. The V gene's germline CDR1 is SNHLY and CDR2 FYNNEI.

The chain combines TRBV6-1 with TRBJ1-2; no firm D call. Germline V lookup: CDR1 MNHNS, CDR2 SASEGT. The V and J ends lost 7 bases and 4 bases respectively, with 13 bases between them. The CDR3 contains 13 residues. The CDR3 nucleotides read TGTGCCAGCAAGGCGGGAGTCTTCTATGGCTACACCTTC. Residues: CASKAGVFYGYTF.

This chain connects TRBV6-6 to TRBJ2-4, with 7 bases that match TRBD2. CDR3 length equals 15 residues. Germline CDR1 and CDR2: MNHNY and SVGAGI (reference sequence). V was clipped by 6 bases and J by 1 base; unmatched bases: 6. The CDR3: CASRGFSGAKNIQYF. CDR3 in DNA: TGTGCCAGCAGGGGCTTTAGCGGGGCCAAAAACATTCAGTACTTC.

The rearrangement joins TRBV19 to TRBJ2-3; 11 bases map to TRBD2. CDR3 length: 17 residues. The V gene end was trimmed by 3 bases and the J gene end by 5 bases; junction bases not matched to a gene: 10. The germline CDR1 and CDR2 sequences are LNHDA and SQIVND (reference sequence). The CDR3 reads CASSMLSGGALGDTQYF. The CDR3 DNA reads as TGTGCCAGTAGTATGCTTAGCGGGGGGGCCTTGGGAGATACGCAGTATTTT.

This clone was detected only once. This rearrangement joins TRBV19 to TRBJ2-7; TRBD2 agrees at 12 bases. The CDR3 has 15 residues. The J segment lost 2 bases and the V segment lost 5 bases, leaving 4 bases of the junction unmatched. Germline V gene lookup returns CDR1 LNHDA and CDR2 SQIVND (reference sequence). The CDR3 is CASSPRTSGAYEQYF. Here the CDR3 DNA reads TGTGCCAGTAGTCCAAGGACTAGCGGGGCCTACGAGCAGTACTTC.

The gene calls are TRBV6-5 and TRBJ1-1; D unclear. The CDR3 contains 14 residues. Trimming removed 6 bases at V and 0 bases at J, with 11 bases between. Germline CDR1 and CDR2: MNHEY and SVGAGI. CDR3 region: CASRVAVMNTEAFF. In nucleotides, the CDR3 is TGTGCCAGCAGAGTGGCGGTTATGAACACTGAAGCTTTCTTT.

The J gene is TRBJ2-5, the V gene TRBV5-1; 8 bases are shared with TRBD1. The germline V gene encodes CDR1 SGHRS and CDR2 YFSETQ. J was trimmed by 2 bases and V by 2 bases; bases with no gene match: 2. The CDR3 extends over 14 amino acids. The CDR3 loop is CASSFGQGQETQYF. The DNA for the CDR3 is TGCGCCAGCAGCTTCGGACAGGGACAAGAGACCCAGTACTTC.

This clone was detected a few times. The chain is built from TRBV6-1 and TRBJ1-2; D not resolved. Germline loops: CDR1 MNHNS, CDR2 SASEGT. V lost 9 bases and J 2 bases, leaving 13 bases between the germline ends. This CDR3 has 13 residues. This chain's CDR3 is CASIGELNYGYTF. CDR3 sequence (DNA): TGTGCCAGTATCGGGGAGTTGAACTATGGCTACACCTTC.

This clone turned up a few times. V gene TRBV19 combines with J gene TRBJ2-5; 7 bases agree with TRBD1. From germline, CDR1 is LNHDA and CDR2 SQIVND (reference sequence). Trimming removed 5 bases from V and 3 bases from J; junction bases left unmatched: 6. There are 14 residues in the CDR3. Here the CDR3 reads CASSLGQHEETQYF. Written as DNA, the CDR3 is TGTGCCAGTAGTCTGGGACAGCACGAAGAGACCCAGTACTTC. Full variable domain (remainder filled in from reference TRBV19 and TRBJ2-5): DGGITQSPKYLFRKEGQNVTLSCEQNLNHDAMYWYRQDPGQGLRLIYYSQIVNDFQKGDIAEGYSVSREKKESFPLTVTSAQKNPTAFYLCASSLGQHEETQYFGPGTRLLVL.

The V call is TRBV7-8, the J call TRBJ2-1; the match to TRBD2 covers 8 bases. The CDR3 contains 16 residues. Germline values: CDR1 SGHVS, CDR2 FQNEAQ. The V segment lost 1 base and the J segment 2 bases; nucleotides outside the gene matches: 4. In nucleotides, the CDR3 is TGTGCCAGCAGCTTAGGCGGCGGGAGGACCTACAATGAGCAGTTCTTC. Its protein product is CASSLGGGRTYNEQFF.